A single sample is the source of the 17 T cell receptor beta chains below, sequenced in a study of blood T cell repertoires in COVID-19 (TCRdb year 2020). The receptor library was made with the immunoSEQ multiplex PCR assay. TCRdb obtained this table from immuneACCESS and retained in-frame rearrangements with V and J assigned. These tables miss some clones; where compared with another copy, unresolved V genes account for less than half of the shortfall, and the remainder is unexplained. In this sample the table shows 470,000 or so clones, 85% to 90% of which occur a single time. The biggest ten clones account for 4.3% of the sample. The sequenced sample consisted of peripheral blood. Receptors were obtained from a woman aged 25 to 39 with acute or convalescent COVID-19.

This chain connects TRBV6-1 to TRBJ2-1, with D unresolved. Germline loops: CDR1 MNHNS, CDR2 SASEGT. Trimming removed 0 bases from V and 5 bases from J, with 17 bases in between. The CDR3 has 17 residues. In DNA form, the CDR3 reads TGTGCCAGCAGTGAAGCGCTGAGGCCTTATCCCAACAATGAGCAGTTCTTC. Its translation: CASSEALRPYPNNEQFF.

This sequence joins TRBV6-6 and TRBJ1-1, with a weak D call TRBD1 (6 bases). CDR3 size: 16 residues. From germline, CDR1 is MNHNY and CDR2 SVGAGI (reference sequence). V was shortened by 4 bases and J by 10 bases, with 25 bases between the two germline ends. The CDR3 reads CASSLVGRQDILGAFF. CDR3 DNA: TGTGCCAGCAGTTTAGTGGGGAGACAGGATATATTAGGAGCTTTCTTT.

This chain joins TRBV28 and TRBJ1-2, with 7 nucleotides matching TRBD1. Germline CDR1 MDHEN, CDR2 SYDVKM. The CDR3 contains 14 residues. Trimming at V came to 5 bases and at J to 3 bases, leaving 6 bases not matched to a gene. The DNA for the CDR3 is TGTGCCAGCAGTGAGAGGGGGCGCCACTATGGCTACACCTTC. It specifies CASSERGRHYGYTF.

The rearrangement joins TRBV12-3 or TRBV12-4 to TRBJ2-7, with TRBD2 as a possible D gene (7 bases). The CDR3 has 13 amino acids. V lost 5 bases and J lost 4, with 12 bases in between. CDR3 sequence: CASSPGGVYEQYF. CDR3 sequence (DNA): TGTGCCAGCAGTCCGGGGGGCGTTTACGAGCAGTACTTC.

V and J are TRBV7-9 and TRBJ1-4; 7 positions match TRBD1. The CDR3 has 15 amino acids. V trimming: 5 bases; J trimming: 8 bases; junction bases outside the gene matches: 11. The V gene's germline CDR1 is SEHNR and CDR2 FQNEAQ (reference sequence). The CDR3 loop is CASSLGTATWEKLFF. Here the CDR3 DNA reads TGTGCCAGCAGCCTGGGGACAGCCACATGGGAAAAACTGTTTTTT.

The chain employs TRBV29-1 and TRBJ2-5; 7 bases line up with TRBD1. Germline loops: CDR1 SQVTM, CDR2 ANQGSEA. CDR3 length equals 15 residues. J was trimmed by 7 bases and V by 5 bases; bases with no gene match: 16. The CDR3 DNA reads TGCAGCGTTCAAAACCCTACAGGGGAACACTGGACCCAGTACTTC. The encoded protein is CSVQNPTGEHWTQYF.

The CDR3 sequence is CAISETSGGAGETQYF. The CDR3 DNA follows: TGTGCCATCAGCGAGACTAGCGGGGGGGCCGGGGAGACCCAGTACTTC. This chain uses TRBV10-3 with TRBJ2-5; 14 bases agree with TRBD2. There are 16 residues in the CDR3. Germline V CDR1 and CDR2: ENHRY, SYGVKD. V lost 6 bases to trimming and J lost 5 bases; unmatched junction nucleotides: 8.

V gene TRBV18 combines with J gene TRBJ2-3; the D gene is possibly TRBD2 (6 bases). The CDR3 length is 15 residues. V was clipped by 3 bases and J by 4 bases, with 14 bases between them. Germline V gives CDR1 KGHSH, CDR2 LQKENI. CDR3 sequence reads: CASSPSQEGPDTQYF. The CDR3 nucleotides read TGTGCCAGCTCACCCAGTCAGGAGGGGCCAGATACGCAGTATTTT.

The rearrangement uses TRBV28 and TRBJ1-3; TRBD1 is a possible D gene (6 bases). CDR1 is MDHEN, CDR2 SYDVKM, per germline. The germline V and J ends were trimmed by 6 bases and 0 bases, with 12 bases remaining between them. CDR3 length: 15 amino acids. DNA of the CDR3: TGTGCCAGCAGCACCAGGGGCATCTCTGGAAACACCATATATTTT. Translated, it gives CASSTRGISGNTIYF.

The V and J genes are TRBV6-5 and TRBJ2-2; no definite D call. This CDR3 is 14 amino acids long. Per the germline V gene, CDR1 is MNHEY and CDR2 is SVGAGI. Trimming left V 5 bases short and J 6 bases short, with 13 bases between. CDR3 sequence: CASSPLTSAGELFF. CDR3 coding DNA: TGTGCCAGCAGTCCACTTACTTCCGCCGGGGAGCTGTTTTTT.

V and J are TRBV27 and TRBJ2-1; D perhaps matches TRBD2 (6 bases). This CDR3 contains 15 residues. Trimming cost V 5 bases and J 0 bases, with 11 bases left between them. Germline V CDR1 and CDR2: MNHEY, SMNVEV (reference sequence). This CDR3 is CASSVAGSSYNEQFF. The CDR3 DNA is TGTGCCAGCAGTGTTGCGGGGAGCTCCTACAATGAGCAGTTCTTC.

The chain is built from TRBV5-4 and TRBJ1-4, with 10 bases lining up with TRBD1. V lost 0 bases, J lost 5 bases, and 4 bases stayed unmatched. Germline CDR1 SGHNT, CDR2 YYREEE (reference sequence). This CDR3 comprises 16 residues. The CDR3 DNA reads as TGTGCCAGCAGCTTGGGCCCGGGACAGGGGAATGAAAAACTGTTTTTT. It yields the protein CASSLGPGQGNEKLFF.

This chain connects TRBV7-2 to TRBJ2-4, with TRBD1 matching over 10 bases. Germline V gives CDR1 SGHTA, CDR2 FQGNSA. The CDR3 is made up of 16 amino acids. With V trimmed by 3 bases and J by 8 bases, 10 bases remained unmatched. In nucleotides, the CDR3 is TGTGCCAGCAGCTTGGGGCGGGACAGGGGTAGGCACATTCAGTACTTC. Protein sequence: CASSLGRDRGRHIQYF.

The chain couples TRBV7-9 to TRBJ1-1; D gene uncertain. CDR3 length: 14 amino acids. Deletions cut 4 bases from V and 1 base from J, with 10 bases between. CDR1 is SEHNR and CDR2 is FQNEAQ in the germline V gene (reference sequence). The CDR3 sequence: CASSSSTKNTEAFF. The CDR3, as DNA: TGTGCCAGCAGCTCCTCCACTAAGAACACTGAAGCTTTCTTT.

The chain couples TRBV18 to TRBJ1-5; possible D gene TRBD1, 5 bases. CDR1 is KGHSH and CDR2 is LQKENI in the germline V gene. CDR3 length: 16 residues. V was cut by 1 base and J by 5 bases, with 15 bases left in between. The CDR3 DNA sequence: TGTGCCAGCTCACCACTAGGTACCAGGGCGCATCAGCCCCAGCATTTT. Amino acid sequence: CASSPLGTRAHQPQHF.

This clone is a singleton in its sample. CDR3 DNA sequence: TGTGCCAGCAGCCGGGGAGTGGTGGGCCCTGATGAAGCTTTCTTT. Its translation is CASSRGVVGPDEAFF. V is TRBV28 and J is TRBJ1-1; D remains ambiguous. The germline V and J ends were trimmed by 6 bases and 7 bases, with 21 bases remaining between them. Germline loops: CDR1 MDHEN, CDR2 SYDVKM. The CDR3 runs 15 residues.

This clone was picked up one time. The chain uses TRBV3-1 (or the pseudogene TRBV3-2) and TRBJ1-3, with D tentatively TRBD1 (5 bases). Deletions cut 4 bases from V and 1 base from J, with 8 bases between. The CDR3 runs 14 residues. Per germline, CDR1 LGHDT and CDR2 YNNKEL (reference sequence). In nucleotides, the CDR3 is TGTGCCAGCAGCCCACGGACATCTGGAAACACCATATATTTT. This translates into CASSPRTSGNTIYF.